Following are 18 T cell receptor beta chains from one sample sequenced in a study of blood T cell repertoires in COVID-19. Clones were read by immunoSEQ multiplex PCR, and TCRdb kept only the in-frame ones, dropping some. In the table there are about 220,000 clones, around 83% of which are singletons. Sequenced: peripheral blood. The receptors here all came from a man aged 50 to 60 with active or convalescent COVID-19.

This clone occurred once. The rearrangement uses TRBV4-3 and TRBJ2-1, with 13 bases matching TRBD2. Germline V CDR1 and CDR2: LGHNA, YSLEER. Trimming removed 5 bases from V and 5 bases from J; junction bases left unmatched: 0. This CDR3 is built from 14 residues. CDR3 amino acids: CASSGLAGDNEQFF. In DNA, the CDR3 is TGCGCCAGCAGCGGACTAGCGGGGGACAATGAGCAGTTCTTC.

This chain connects TRBV29-1 to TRBJ2-3; the match to TRBD2 covers 7 bases. Unmatched junction bases numbered 3, after V lost 0 bases and J lost 0 bases. This CDR3 contains 15 residues. The germline V gene encodes CDR1 SQVTM and CDR2 ANQGSEA. Written as DNA, the CDR3 is TGCAGCGTTGAAGATCGCGGGGGAAGCACAGATACGCAGTATTTT. It codes for CSVEDRGGSTDTQYF.

The V gene is TRBV5-1, the J gene TRBJ2-2; no firm D call. The ends were cut back, 5 bases at V and 1 base at J, with 6 bases in the middle. The CDR3 sequence is 13 residues long. CDR1 is SGHRS, CDR2 YFSETQ, per germline. The CDR3 reads CASSVMNTGELFF. For the CDR3, the DNA is TGCGCCAGCAGTGTCATGAACACCGGGGAGCTGTTTTTT.

The rearrangement links TRBV5-6 to TRBJ2-5; D may be TRBD2 (6 bases). The CDR3 is 14 amino acids. The germline gives CDR1 SGHDT, CDR2 YYEEEE. Trimming cost V 2 bases and J 0 bases, with 8 bases left between them. CDR3 coding DNA: TGTGCCAGCAGCTTTGGGACTTACCAAGAGACCCAGTACTTC. Translated, it gives CASSFGTYQETQYF.

J is TRBJ1-1 and V is TRBV28; D remains ambiguous. The V gene lost 4 bases and the J gene lost 5 bases, with 11 bases spanning the gap. This CDR3 is built from 13 residues. Germline values: CDR1 MDHEN, CDR2 SYDVKM. The CDR3 nucleotides are TGTGCCAGCAGTTCCCAATACAGTACTGAAGCTTTCTTT. As protein: CASSSQYSTEAFF.

The chain is built from TRBV7-9 and TRBJ2-5; 16 nucleotides match TRBD2. The CDR3 is 18 amino acids. Germline trimming cut 5 bases from V and 1 base from J; bases unmatched to any gene: 7. Germline V CDR1 and CDR2: SEHNR, FQNEAQ (reference sequence). The CDR3 bases are TGTGCCAGCAGCCCTGGGACTAGCGGGGGGGCTACCCAAGAGACCCAGTACTTC. Translation: CASSPGTSGGATQETQYF.

The chain links TRBV4-2 to TRBJ2-3; 10 positions agree with TRBD1. This CDR3 comprises 16 residues. V dropped 0 bases and J dropped 3; count of bases not matched to a gene: 3. Germline V lookup: CDR1 LGHNA, CDR2 YNFKEQ. The CDR3 here is CASSQDRTGGTDTQYF. The CDR3 DNA follows: TGTGCCAGCAGCCAAGATCGGACAGGGGGAACAGATACGCAGTATTTT.

This chain connects TRBV15 to TRBJ1-3; D not resolved. Trimming removed 1 base from V and 3 bases from J, with 10 bases in between. This CDR3 contains 15 residues. Germline CDR1 and CDR2: LNHNV and YYDKDF (reference sequence). The CDR3 DNA reads as TGTGCCACCAGCAGAGCCGTCCCGAGTGGAAACACCATATATTTT. It codes for CATSRAVPSGNTIYF.

The chain recombines TRBV28 with TRBJ2-1; 7 bases map to TRBD1. Germline CDR1 and CDR2: MDHEN and SYDVKM. V was pared by 3 bases and J by 7 bases, with 15 bases of the junction left unmatched. The CDR3 contains 17 residues. CDR3: CASSFSRQGNRRNEQFF. CDR3 DNA sequence: TGTGCCAGCAGTTTCTCTCGACAGGGAAATAGAAGAAATGAGCAGTTCTTC.

V is TRBV2 and J is TRBJ1-2; 9 bases align to TRBD1. Germline V gene lookup returns CDR1 SNHLY and CDR2 FYNNEI. Losses at the gene ends were 5 bases for V and 7 bases for J; bases not matched to a gene: 14. The CDR3 has 16 amino acids. The CDR3 nucleotides read TGTGCCAGCAGTTCCTCCGGGACAGGGCTTGTGGGTGGCTACACCTTC. Amino acids: CASSSSGTGLVGGYTF. Variable domain in full (rest from reference TRBV2 and TRBJ1-2): EPEVTQTPSHQVTQMGQEVILRCVPISNHLYFYWYRQILGQKVEFLVSFYNNEISEKSEIFDDQFSVERPDGSNFTLKIRSTKLEDSAMYFCASSSSGTGLVGGYTFGSGTRLTVV.

This clone was seen only once. The chain combines TRBV4-3 with TRBJ2-7, with a possible D match to TRBD1 (6 bases). The CDR3 is 14 amino acids. Trimming shortened V by 0 bases and J by 2 bases, and 8 bases separated the two germline ends. Germline V lookup: CDR1 LGHNA, CDR2 YSLEER. The CDR3 nucleotides are TGCGCCAGCAGCCAAGAACAGGGTCCCTACGAGCAGTACTTC. Protein product: CASSQEQGPYEQYF.

The genes are TRBV7-9 and TRBJ2-2; 9 bases line up with TRBD2. The CDR3 extends over 18 amino acids. Trimming at V came to 1 base and at J to 0 bases, leaving 6 bases not matched to a gene. CDR1 is SEHNR, CDR2 FQNEAQ, per germline (reference sequence). The CDR3 coding sequence is TGTGCCAGCAGCTTAGAGCCTAGCGGGGACCCGAACACCGGGGAGCTGTTTTTT. Encoded protein: CASSLEPSGDPNTGELFF.

CDR3: CASSQVTGDNYGYTF. For the CDR3, the DNA is TGCGCCAGCAGCCAAGTTACAGGGGACAACTATGGCTACACCTTC. The chain combines TRBV4-3 with TRBJ1-2; TRBD1 agrees at 7 bases. From germline, CDR1 is LGHNA and CDR2 YSLEER. The CDR3 is made up of 15 amino acids. V lost 1 base and J lost 2; bases outside the gene matches: 4.

CDR3 loop: CASSLGAGPGYTF. As DNA, the CDR3 is TGTGCCAGCAGCTTAGGTGCAGGGCCCGGCTACACCTTC. The chain is built from TRBV13 and TRBJ1-2; D may be TRBD1 (5 bases). V was pared by 0 bases and J by 8 bases, with 10 bases between. Looked up from germline, CDR1 is PRHDT and CDR2 is FYEKMQ (reference sequence). The CDR3 is 13 amino acids.

The rearrangement joins TRBV5-1 to TRBJ2-3, with a possible D match to TRBD1 (6 bases). Germline V gives CDR1 SGHRS, CDR2 YFSETQ. V was pared by 3 bases and J by 6 bases, with 8 bases between. The CDR3 spans 12 residues. The CDR3 DNA follows: TGCGCCAGCAGCTCCACAGGGGATACGCAGTATTTT. It yields the protein CASSSTGDTQYF.

The V call is TRBV5-1, the J call TRBJ2-1; a weak D match, TRBD2 (5 bases). This CDR3 is built from 14 residues. The V gene's germline CDR1 is SGHRS and CDR2 YFSETQ. The germline V and J ends were trimmed by 4 bases and 5 bases, with 13 bases remaining between them. CDR3 region: CASSDSAGNNEQFF. Here the CDR3 DNA reads TGCGCCAGCAGCGACTCGGCGGGTAACAATGAGCAGTTCTTC.

This chain joins TRBV27 and TRBJ1-5, with 7 positions matching TRBD1. CDR1 is MNHEY, CDR2 SMNVEV, per germline (reference sequence). The CDR3 extends over 15 amino acids. J lost 3 bases, V lost 4 bases, and 6 bases had no gene match. Written as DNA, the CDR3 is TGTGCCAGCAGTTCCCGGGACAGACCCAATCAGCCCCAGCATTTT. Its translation: CASSSRDRPNQPQHF.

V gene TRBV25-1 combines with J gene TRBJ2-2, with TRBD1 matching over 7 bases. Germline V lookup: CDR1 MGHDK, CDR2 SYGVNS. The CDR3 runs to 17 residues. The J segment lost 1 base and the V segment lost 1 base, leaving 6 bases of the junction unmatched. As DNA, the CDR3 is TGTGCCAGCAGTGAATTGGGGCAGGGGGTGAACACCGGGGAGCTGTTTTTT. Amino acid sequence: CASSELGQGVNTGELFF.